The 7 T cell receptor beta chains below all came from one sample that was sequenced in a study of CD8 T cells in Susac syndrome. With random hexamers, reverse transcription was performed on roughly 0.5 to 1 ug of RNA. Using its own MiXCR run on the immunoSEQ multiplex PCR reads, TCRdb lists one record per CDR3 protein. In the table there are approximately 180,000 distinct CDR3 sequences, approximately 94% of which are singletons. The sequenced sample was CD4+ T cells from PBMCs. Receptors were obtained from a human donor with multiple sclerosis.

The V and J genes are TRBV12-3 or TRBV12-4 and TRBJ2-1; TRBD2 might be the D (6 bases). Trimming left V 3 bases short and J 13 bases short, with 10 bases between. The CDR3 is made up of 11 amino acids. Written as DNA, the CDR3 is TGTGCCAGCAGTTTCGGGGAGGCACAGTTCTTC. As protein: CASSFGEAQFF.

The chain carries TRBV28 and TRBJ2-3; 8 nucleotides agree with TRBD2. The CDR3 is 15 residues long. V dropped 8 bases and J dropped 4; count of bases not matched to a gene: 11. Germline V gene data show CDR1 as MDHEN and CDR2 as SYDVKM. CDR3 DNA sequence: TGTGCCAGCGGTCCGGGACTAGTTCACCCAGATACGCAGTATTTT. It codes for CASGPGLVHPDTQYF.

This chain joins TRBV23-1 and TRBJ2-4, with TRBD2 identical over 7 bases. TRBV23-1 is reported as an ORF; its role is uncertain. V dropped 0 bases and J dropped 1; count of bases not matched to a gene: 9. CDR3 length: 18 amino acids. CDR3 DNA sequence: TGCGCCAGCAGTCAATCTGCGGGGGAAGGGCTCGCCAAAAACATTCAGTACTTC. Protein product: CASSQSAGEGLAKNIQYF.

The rearrangement links TRBV7-2 to TRBJ2-7; possible D gene TRBD1, 5 bases. Germline loops: CDR1 SGHTA, CDR2 FQGNSA. The V and J ends lost 1 base and 5 bases respectively, with 6 bases between them. The CDR3 consists of 12 residues. The CDR3 is CASSLGRDEQYF. The CDR3 nucleotides are TGTGCCAGCAGCTTAGGCAGGGACGAGCAGTACTTC.

A single count supports this clonotype. This chain uses TRBV5-1 with TRBJ2-3; no definite D call. V gave up 3 bases and J gave up 4 bases, with 6 bases separating them. Germline CDR1 and CDR2: SGHRS and YFSETQ. CDR3 size: 12 residues. The CDR3 protein is CASSSSPDTQYF. The CDR3 nucleotides read TGCGCCAGCAGCTCTTCTCCAGATACGCAGTATTTT.

The chain joins TRBV18 to TRBJ2-7, with D hard to call. Trimming pared 2 bases from V and 3 bases from J, leaving 11 bases between. The CDR3 has 14 residues. Germline CDR1 is KGHSH and CDR2 is LQKENI. CDR3 region: CASSPRHGIYEQYF. The DNA of the CDR3 is TGTGCCAGCTCACCAAGGCATGGGATCTACGAGCAGTACTTC.

The chain couples TRBV28 to TRBJ2-2; TRBD1 matches at 7 bases. The germline V gene encodes CDR1 MDHEN and CDR2 SYDVKM. V was clipped by 7 bases and J by 1 base; unmatched bases: 6. The CDR3 consists of 15 residues. The CDR3 nucleotides are TGTGCCAGCAAGGATCGGACAGGGAACACCGGGGAGCTGTTTTTT. Protein product: CASKDRTGNTGELFF. The full variable domain, in which reference TRBV28 and TRBJ2-2 provide the parts outside the CDR3, is DVKVTQSSRYLVKRTGEKVFLECVQDMDHENMFWYRQDPGLGLRLIYFSYDVKMKEKGDIPEGYSVSREKKERFSLILESASTNQTSMYLCASKDRTGNTGELFFGEGSRLTVL.